This T cell receptor beta chain comes out of a study of T cell repertoires in cytomegalovirus infection. Trimming cost V 3 bases and J 0 bases, with 9 bases left between them. The CDR3 covers 15 residues. From the reads, TCRdb called clonotypes with MiXCR, one entry per CDR3 protein. The sample holds about 130,000 distinct CDR3 sequences, roughly a quarter seen once. Concerning this clonotype itself: Its matching antigen is unknown.

The chain carries TRBV12-3 or TRBV12-4 and TRBJ1-3; no clear D gene. This TCR came from a human donor in good health (CMV status not recorded). Some clones in this sample may be carry-over from other donors' samples. Source material: PBMCs, sequenced either directly or after in vitro stimulation (not recorded which). CDR3 in amino acids: CASSFADPSGNTIYF. The CDR3, as DNA: TGTGCCAGCAGTTTCGCAGATCCCTCTGGAAACACCATATATTTT.